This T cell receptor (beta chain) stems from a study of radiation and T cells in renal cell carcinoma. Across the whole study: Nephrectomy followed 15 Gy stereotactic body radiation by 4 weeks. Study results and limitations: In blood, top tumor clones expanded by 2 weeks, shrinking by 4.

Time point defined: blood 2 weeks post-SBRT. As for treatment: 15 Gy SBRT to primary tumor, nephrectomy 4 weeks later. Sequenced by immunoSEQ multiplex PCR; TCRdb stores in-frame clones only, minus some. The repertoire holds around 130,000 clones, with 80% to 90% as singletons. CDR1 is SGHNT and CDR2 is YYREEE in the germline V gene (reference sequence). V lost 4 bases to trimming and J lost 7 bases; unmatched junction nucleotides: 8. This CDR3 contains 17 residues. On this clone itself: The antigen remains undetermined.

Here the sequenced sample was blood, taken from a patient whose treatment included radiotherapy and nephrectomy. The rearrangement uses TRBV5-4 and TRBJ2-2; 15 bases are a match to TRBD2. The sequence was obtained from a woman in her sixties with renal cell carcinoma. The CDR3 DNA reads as TGTGCCAGCAGCCCCCGGACTAGCGGGGGGGCCGACGGGGAGCTGTTTTTT. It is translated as CASSPRTSGGADGELFF. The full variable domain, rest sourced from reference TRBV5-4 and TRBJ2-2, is ETGVTQSPTHLIKTRGQQVTLRCSSQSGHNTVSWYQQALGQGPQFIFQYYREEENGRGNFPPRFSGLQFPNYSSELNVNALELDDSALYLCASSPRTSGGADGELFFGEGSRLTVL.